The clone carrying this TCR beta chain appeared a few times. A Seattle source enrolled patients during active infection and followed them longitudinally. Original processing methods: Reference gene primer amplification gave nucleated cell count estimates. The repertoire was sequenced with immunoSEQ multiplex PCR; TCRdb's copy has only in-frame clones and lacks some. V and J calls and clone size are those listed in that table; D and trimming were worked out from the DNA. The sample consists of about 170,000 clones, around 85% of them appearing once. This record comes from a study of blood T cell repertoires in COVID-19. On the study more broadly: COVID-19 samples collected from the United States, Italy and Spain covered acute and convalescent phases. The analysed material was cDNA or gDNA that came from T cells, B-cell-depleted T cells, or PBMCs.

This CDR3 has 13 amino acids. The germline V gene has CDR1 SGHVS and CDR2 FQNEAQ. Trimming removed 4 bases at V and 6 bases at J, with 10 bases between. The chain links TRBV7-8 to TRBJ1-5, with a tentative D call TRBD1 (5 bases). The clonotype originates from a woman aged 55-70 years with COVID-19, enrolled during active disease. Sequenced input: peripheral blood. For the CDR3, the DNA is TGTGCCAGCAGCTCAGCGGGGGGTCAGCCCCAGCATTTT. Translation gives CASSSAGGQPQHF.